The 17 T cell receptor beta chains below were found in one sample sequenced in a study of control samples from healthy donors and cancer patients. Repertoires were generated with immunoSEQ multiplex PCR, while TCRdb's copy carries only in-frame clones and drops some. The sample consists of about 120,000 clones, about 87% of them appearing once. The sample taken for sequencing was blood. All receptors derive from a man in his forties in good health.

This clone was recorded only once. The rearrangement joins TRBV5-5 to TRBJ2-7, with D tentatively TRBD2 (6 bases). This CDR3 is 15 amino acids long. V lost 3 bases, J lost 2 bases, and 15 bases lay in between. CDR1 is SGHKS, CDR2 YYEKEE, per germline (reference sequence). The CDR3 DNA reads TGTGCCAGCAGCTGGGCGGGGACCTTGGCCTACGAGCAGTACTTC. Translated: CASSWAGTLAYEQYF.

V usage is TRBV5-6 and J usage is TRBJ1-2; D possibly corresponds to TRBD1 (6 bases). Trimming cost V 4 bases and J 4 bases, with 17 bases left between them. The V gene's germline CDR1 is SGHDT and CDR2 YYEEEE. The CDR3 is 15 residues long. The CDR3 DNA reads as TGTGCCAGCAGCGCGGTTAACAGGGCCTCCTATGGCTACACCTTC. Protein product: CASSAVNRASYGYTF.

The chain joins TRBV4-3 to TRBJ2-6; D remains unclear. V dropped 3 bases and J dropped 0 bases, with 9 bases sitting between them. The germline V gene encodes CDR1 LGHNA and CDR2 YSLEER. There are 16 residues in the CDR3. CDR3 in DNA: TGCGCCAGCAGCCAGACGTCCTCCTCTGGGGCCAACGTCCTGACTTTC. Its translation is CASSQTSSSGANVLTF.

The chain joins TRBV7-2 to TRBJ1-5, with D possibly matching TRBD1 (5 bases). CDR3 length: 15 amino acids. Germline CDR1 and CDR2: SGHTA and FQGNSA. Trimming cost V 4 bases and J 0 bases, with 10 bases left between them. The DNA of the CDR3 is TGTGCCAGCAGCTCACAGGACCTTAGCAATCAGCCCCAGCATTTT. Translated, it gives CASSSQDLSNQPQHF.

The J gene is TRBJ2-4, the V gene TRBV6-5; 7 bases map to TRBD2. V shed 7 bases and J 1 base; nucleotides not matched to a gene: 4. The CDR3 has 14 amino acids. Per germline, CDR1 MNHEY and CDR2 SVGAGI. The CDR3: CASTPGGAKNIQYF. In DNA, the CDR3 is TGTGCCAGCACACCCGGGGGGGCCAAAAACATTCAGTACTTC.

V gene TRBV4-3 combines with J gene TRBJ2-7; 11 bases are a match to TRBD2. This CDR3 has 16 amino acids. V trimming: 1 base; J trimming: 3 bases; junction bases outside the gene matches: 5. The germline V gene has CDR1 LGHNA and CDR2 YSLEER. This CDR3 is CASSQGTSGLVYEQYF. CDR3 DNA sequence: TGCGCCAGCAGCCAAGGGACTAGCGGGTTAGTCTACGAGCAGTACTTC.

The chain has TRBV19 and TRBJ2-7, with TRBD1 matching over 10 bases. CDR3 length: 13 residues. Trimming cost V 10 bases and J 7 bases; bases outside gene matches: 10. CDR1 and CDR2 (germline): LNHDA, SQIVND (reference sequence). For the CDR3, the DNA is TGTGCCACCTTCGGGACAGGGGACGGGGAGCAGTACTTC. It is translated as CATFGTGDGEQYF.

The chain couples TRBV7-2 to TRBJ1-2; tentative D call: TRBD1 (6 bases). Germline CDR1 reads SGHTA; CDR2 reads FQGNSA. V was trimmed by 4 bases and J by 8 bases, leaving 14 bases between them. The CDR3 extends over 13 amino acids. CDR3 nucleotides: TGTGCCAGCAGCTCACAGGGTTGGGGAGGCTACACCTTC. It encodes CASSSQGWGGYTF. Full variable domain (outside the CDR3, taken from reference TRBV7-2 and TRBJ1-2): GAGVSQSPSNKVTEKGKDVELRCDPISGHTALYWYRQSLGQGLEFLIYFQGNSAPDKSGLPSDRFSAERTGGSVSTLTIQRTQQEDSAVYLCASSSQGWGGYTFGSGTRLTVV.

The V and J genes are TRBV24-1 and TRBJ2-2; TRBD2 agrees at 15 bases. V dropped 5 bases and J dropped 2; count of bases not matched to a gene: 8. Germline-derived CDR1 and CDR2 are KGHDR and SFDVKD. CDR3 length: 19 residues. This CDR3 reads CATSGSGLAGGLNTGELFF. The DNA of the CDR3 is TGTGCCACCAGTGGTTCGGGACTAGCGGGGGGCCTAAACACCGGGGAGCTGTTTTTT.

The chain is built from TRBV18 and TRBJ2-7, with TRBD1 as a possible D gene (7 bases). Per the germline V gene, CDR1 is KGHSH and CDR2 is LQKENI. The CDR3 totals 12 residues. V dropped 3 bases and J dropped 9 bases, with 12 bases sitting between them. The CDR3 bases are TGTGCCAGCTCACCGGAGGGGGCTACGCAGTACTTC. This codes for CASSPEGATQYF.

This chain joins TRBV27 and TRBJ2-2, with a possible D match to TRBD2 (5 bases). The CDR3 consists of 14 residues. Looked up from germline, CDR1 is MNHEY and CDR2 is SMNVEV (reference sequence). The V and J ends lost 1 base and 7 bases respectively, with 10 bases between them. This CDR3 reads CASSLFGVSGELFF. Written as DNA, the CDR3 is TGTGCCAGCAGTTTATTCGGGGTCAGCGGGGAGCTGTTTTTT.

The rearrangement joins TRBV27 to TRBJ2-7; TRBD1 agrees at 10 bases. The length of the CDR3 is 15 residues. CDR1 is MNHEY, CDR2 SMNVEV, per germline (reference sequence). After removal of 4 bases from V and 9 bases from J, the junction contained 12 bases not matched to a gene. The CDR3 DNA sequence: TGTGCCAGCAGTTCGGCCGGGACAGGGGCTAAGGGGCAGTACTTC. Translating it yields CASSSAGTGAKGQYF.

The chain combines TRBV12-3 or TRBV12-4 with TRBJ2-7; unclear D gene. V dropped 6 bases and J dropped 4 bases, with 10 bases sitting between them. CDR3 length: 12 amino acids. The CDR3 DNA reads TGTGCCAGCAGGTCCGACACTTACGAGCAGTACTTC. This gives the protein CASRSDTYEQYF.

The chain combines TRBV24-1 with TRBJ2-2; D call uncertain. V gave up 4 bases and J gave up 2 bases, with 4 bases separating them. CDR1 KGHDR and CDR2 SFDVKD come from the germline V gene. This CDR3 has 13 amino acids. CDR3 amino acids: CATSDVNTGELFF. In nucleotides, the CDR3 is TGTGCCACCAGTGACGTTAACACCGGGGAGCTGTTTTTT.

The CDR3 region has the DNA TGTGCCAGTAGTACCAGCGGGAACTACGAGCAGTACTTC. This encodes CASSTSGNYEQYF. The chain has TRBV19 and TRBJ2-7, with 7 bases matching TRBD2. The trim removed 4 bases at V and 3 bases at J, leaving 3 bases unmatched. This CDR3 has 13 residues. The germline V gene has CDR1 LNHDA and CDR2 SQIVND (reference sequence). Full variable domain (remainder filled in from reference TRBV19 and TRBJ2-7): DGGITQSPKYLFRKEGQNVTLSCEQNLNHDAMYWYRQDPGQGLRLIYYSQIVNDFQKGDIAEGYSVSREKKESFPLTVTSAQKNPTAFYLCASSTSGNYEQYFGPGTRLTVT.

The chain carries TRBV18 and TRBJ2-3; D unclear. The CDR3 loop spans 13 amino acids. V lost 5 bases and J lost 4, with 10 bases in between. CDR1 and CDR2 (germline): KGHSH, LQKENI. The DNA for the CDR3 is TGTGCCAGCTCAGTCACTGGGGCAGATACGCAGTATTTT. It yields the protein CASSVTGADTQYF.

This chain uses TRBV9 with TRBJ2-6; possible D gene TRBD1, 5 bases. This CDR3 is 16 amino acids long. Per germline, CDR1 SGDLS and CDR2 YYNGEE. Trimming shortened V by 4 bases and J by 0 bases, and 11 bases separated the two germline ends. The CDR3 DNA follows: TGTGCCAGCAGCTCAGACAGATCCTCTGGGGCCAACGTCCTGACTTTC. It yields the protein CASSSDRSSGANVLTF. Full variable domain (missing parts from reference TRBV9 and TRBJ2-6): DSGVTQTPKHLITATGQRVTLRCSPRSGDLSVYWYQQSLDQGLQFLIQYYNGEERAKGNILERFSAQQFPDLHSELNLSSLELGDSALYFCASSSDRSSGANVLTFGAGSRLTVL.